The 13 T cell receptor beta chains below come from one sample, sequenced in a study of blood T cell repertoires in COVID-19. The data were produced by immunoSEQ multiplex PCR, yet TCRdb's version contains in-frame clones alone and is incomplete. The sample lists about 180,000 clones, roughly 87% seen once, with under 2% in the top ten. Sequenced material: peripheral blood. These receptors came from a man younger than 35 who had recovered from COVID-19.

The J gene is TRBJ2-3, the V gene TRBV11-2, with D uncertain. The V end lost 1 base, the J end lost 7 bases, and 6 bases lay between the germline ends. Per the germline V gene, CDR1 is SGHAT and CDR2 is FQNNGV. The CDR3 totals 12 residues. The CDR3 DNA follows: TGTGCCAGCAGCTTAGCTTCGTATACGCAGTATTTT. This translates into CASSLASYTQYF. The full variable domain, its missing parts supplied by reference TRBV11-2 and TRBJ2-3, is EAGVAQSPRYKIIEKRQSVAFWCNPISGHATLYWYQQILGQGPKLLIQFQNNGVVDDSQLPKDRFSAERLKGVDSTLKIQPAKLEDSAVYLCASSLASYTQYFGPGTRLTVL.

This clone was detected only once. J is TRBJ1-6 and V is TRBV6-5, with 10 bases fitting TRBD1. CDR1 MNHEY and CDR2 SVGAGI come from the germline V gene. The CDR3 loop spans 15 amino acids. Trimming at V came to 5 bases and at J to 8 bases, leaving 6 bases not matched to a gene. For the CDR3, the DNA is TGTGCCAGCAGTCTGACAGGGGGCCCGTATTCACCCCTCCACTTT. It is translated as CASSLTGGPYSPLHF.

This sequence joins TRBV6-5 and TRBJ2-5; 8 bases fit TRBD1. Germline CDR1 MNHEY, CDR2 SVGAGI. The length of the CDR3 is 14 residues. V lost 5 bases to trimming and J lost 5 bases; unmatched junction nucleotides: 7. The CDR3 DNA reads TGTGCCAGCAGTCCCCGGACAGGGCTGGAGACCCAGTACTTC. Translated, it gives CASSPRTGLETQYF.

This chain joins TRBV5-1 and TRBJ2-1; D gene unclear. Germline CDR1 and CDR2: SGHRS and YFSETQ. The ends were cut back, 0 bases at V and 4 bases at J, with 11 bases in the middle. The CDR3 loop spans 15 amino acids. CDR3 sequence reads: CASSLEFTGYNEQFF. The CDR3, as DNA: TGCGCCAGCAGCTTGGAATTTACCGGTTACAATGAGCAGTTCTTC.

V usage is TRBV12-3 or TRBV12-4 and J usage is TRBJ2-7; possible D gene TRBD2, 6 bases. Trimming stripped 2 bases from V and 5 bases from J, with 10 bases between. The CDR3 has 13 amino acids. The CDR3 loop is CASSLSGSHEQYF. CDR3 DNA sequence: TGTGCCAGCAGTTTAAGCGGGTCCCACGAGCAGTACTTC.

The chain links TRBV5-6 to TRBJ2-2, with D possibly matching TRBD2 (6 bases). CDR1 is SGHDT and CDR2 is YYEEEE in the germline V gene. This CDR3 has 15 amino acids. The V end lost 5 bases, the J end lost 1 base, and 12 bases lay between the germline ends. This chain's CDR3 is CASRSGEVNTGELFF. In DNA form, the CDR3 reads TGTGCCAGCAGATCGGGGGAGGTGAACACCGGGGAGCTGTTTTTT.

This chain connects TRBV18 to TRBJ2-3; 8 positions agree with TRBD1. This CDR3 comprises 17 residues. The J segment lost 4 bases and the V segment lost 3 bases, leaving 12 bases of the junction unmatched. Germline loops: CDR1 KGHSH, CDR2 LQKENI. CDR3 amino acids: CASSPNVGAGGSDTQYF. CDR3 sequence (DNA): TGTGCCAGCTCACCTAACGTCGGAGCAGGGGGCTCAGATACGCAGTATTTT.

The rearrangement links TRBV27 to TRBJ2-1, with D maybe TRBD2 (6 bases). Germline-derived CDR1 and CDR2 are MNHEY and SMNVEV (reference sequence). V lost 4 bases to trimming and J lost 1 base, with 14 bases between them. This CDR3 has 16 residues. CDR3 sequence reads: CASSSISGYSYNEQFF. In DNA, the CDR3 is TGTGCCAGCAGTTCGATTAGCGGCTATTCCTACAATGAGCAGTTCTTC.

CDR3 region: CASSFLDREGGYTF. CDR3 nucleotides: TGTGCCAGCAGTTTCCTCGACAGGGAAGGGGGCTACACCTTC. The chain is built from TRBV27 and TRBJ1-2; 7 positions match TRBD1. There are 14 residues in the CDR3. Losses at the gene ends were 3 bases for V and 8 bases for J; bases not matched to a gene: 9. The germline V gene encodes CDR1 MNHEY and CDR2 SMNVEV (reference sequence).

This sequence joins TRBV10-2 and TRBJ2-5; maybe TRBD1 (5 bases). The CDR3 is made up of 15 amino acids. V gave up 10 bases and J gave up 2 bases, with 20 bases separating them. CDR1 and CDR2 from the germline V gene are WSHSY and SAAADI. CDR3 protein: CAIQGAGAKQETQYF. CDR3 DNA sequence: TGCGCCATCCAGGGTGCAGGAGCTAAGCAAGAGACCCAGTACTTC.

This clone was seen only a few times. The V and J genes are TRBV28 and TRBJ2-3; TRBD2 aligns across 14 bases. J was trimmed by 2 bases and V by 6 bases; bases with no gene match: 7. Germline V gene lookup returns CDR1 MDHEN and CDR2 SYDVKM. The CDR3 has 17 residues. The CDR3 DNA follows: TGTGCCAGCAGCCCCGGGACTAGCGGGGGCCACACAGATACGCAGTATTTT. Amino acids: CASSPGTSGGHTDTQYF.

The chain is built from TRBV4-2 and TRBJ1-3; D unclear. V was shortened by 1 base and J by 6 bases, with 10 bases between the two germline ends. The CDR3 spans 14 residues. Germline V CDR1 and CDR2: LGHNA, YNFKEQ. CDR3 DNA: TGTGCCAGCAGCCAAGGGTCTCAGGAAAACACCATATATTTT. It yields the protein CASSQGSQENTIYF.

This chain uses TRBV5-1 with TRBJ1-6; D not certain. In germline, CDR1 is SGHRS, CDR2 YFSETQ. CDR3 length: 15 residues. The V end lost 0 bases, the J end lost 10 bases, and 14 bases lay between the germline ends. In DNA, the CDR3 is TGCGCCAGCAGCTTGGCCATGGGAGTAAGCTCACCCCTCCACTTT. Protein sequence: CASSLAMGVSSPLHF.